Each of the 30 T cell receptor beta chains below was sequenced from the same sample in a study of CD8+CD57+ T cells in acquired aplastic anemia. TCR beta VDJ combinations and CDR3 sequences were profiled from genomic DNA. TCRdb ran MiXCR on the reads and lists one entry per CDR3 protein. The sample carries 190,000 or so distinct CDR3 sequences, roughly 57% recorded once. Source material: sorted CD4+, CD8+, or CD8+CD57+ T cells (not recorded which) from PBMCs. The receptor source for this set is a human donor in good health.

V and J are TRBV9 and TRBJ1-1; D may be TRBD1 (5 bases). Germline CDR1 SGDLS, CDR2 YYNGEE. The CDR3 is 12 amino acids. Trimming stripped 0 bases from V and 11 bases from J, with 11 bases between. The DNA of the CDR3 is TGTGCCAGCAGCGTAGCGGGCAGGGATGCTTTCTTT. Protein sequence: CASSVAGRDAFF. The full variable domain, rest sourced from reference TRBV9 and TRBJ1-1, is DSGVTQTPKHLITATGQRVTLRCSPRSGDLSVYWYQQSLDQGLQFLIQYYNGEERAKGNILERFSAQQFPDLHSELNLSSLELGDSALYFCASSVAGRDAFFGQGTRLTVV.

In DNA, the CDR3 is TGCGCCAGCAGTGAGCCGGGGACTGATGTGAATTCACCCCTCCACTTT. It translates to CASSEPGTDVNSPLHF. The J gene is TRBJ1-6, the V gene TRBV10-2; perhaps TRBD1 as D (5 bases). Germline lookup yields CDR1 WSHSY and CDR2 SAAADI. Trimming shortened V by 2 bases and J by 7 bases, and 15 bases separated the two germline ends. There are 16 residues in the CDR3.

Regarding this clonotype: At one of its ends the junction is not consistent with the germline gene, which may arise from a read error. J is TRBJ1-4 and V is TRBV12-3 or TRBV12-4; a weak D match, TRBD1 (5 bases). The CDR3 covers 15 residues. In nucleotides, the CDR3 is TGTGCCAGCAGGGGACGGTCTGATCTTAATGAAAAACTGCTTTTT. Protein sequence: CASRGRSDLNEKLLF.

V gene TRBV7-9 combines with J gene TRBJ2-1; 8 bases agree with TRBD2. Germline V gene lookup returns CDR1 SEHNR and CDR2 FQNEAQ (reference sequence). The CDR3 runs to 16 residues. V was clipped by 5 bases and J by 1 base; unmatched bases: 7. This chain's CDR3 is CASSRGGPVSYNEQFF. CDR3 coding DNA: TGTGCCAGCAGCCGGGGGGGCCCGGTATCCTACAATGAGCAGTTCTTC. Variable domain in full (rest from reference TRBV7-9 and TRBJ2-1): DTGVSQNPRHKITKRGQNVTFRCDPISEHNRLYWYRQTLGQGPEFLTYFQNEAQLEKSRLLSDRFSAERPKGSFSTLEIQRTEQGDSAMYLCASSRGGPVSYNEQFFGPGTRLTVL.

A remark on this clonotype: Because the CDR3's place on the DNA is in doubt, the DNA is left out and the CDR3 is given as listed by TCRdb. The chain employs TRBV14 and TRBJ2-3; the table's D call TRBD2 went unverified against the DNA. Germline CDR1 is SGHDN and CDR2 is FVKESK. The CDR3 is 18 residues long, counting both termini. The CDR3 sequence is CASSFYICSAREADTQYF.

This clonotype was seen repeatedly, ten times or more. This chain uses TRBV5-6 with TRBJ2-7, with D perhaps matching TRBD1 (5 bases). The germline CDR1 and CDR2 sequences are SGHDT and YYEEEE. The CDR3 sequence is 13 residues long. V was cut by 0 bases and J by 4 bases, with 8 bases left in between. CDR3 coding DNA: TGTGCCAGCAGCTTGGAAGGGGTTTACGAGCAGTACTTC. It specifies CASSLEGVYEQYF.

Only a few counts were recorded for this clonotype. This CDR3 fails to terminate in the conserved phenylalanine or tryptophan, so it likely reflects a read error. Because the CDR3's place on the DNA is in doubt, the DNA is left out and the CDR3 is given as listed by TCRdb. The V and J genes are TRBV19 and TRBJ1-1. Germline V gives CDR1 LNHDA, CDR2 SQIVND (reference sequence). Counting both end residues, the CDR3 totals 9 amino acids. This CDR3 is CASSISDFS.

The V call is TRBV29-1, the J call TRBJ2-3; the match to TRBD2 covers 8 bases. Germline-derived CDR1 and CDR2 are SQVTM and ANQGSEA. There are 15 residues in the CDR3. V lost 4 bases and J lost 2; bases outside the gene matches: 8. This CDR3 reads CSVVPAGATTDTQYF. CDR3 coding DNA: TGCAGCGTTGTACCAGCGGGGGCCACCACAGATACGCAGTATTTT.

The table lists this clonotype with a count of one. V usage is TRBV20-1 and J usage is TRBJ2-1; TRBD2 matches at 7 bases. The CDR3 loop spans 13 amino acids. The trim removed 3 bases at V and 3 bases at J, leaving 2 bases unmatched. The germline CDR1 and CDR2 sequences are DFQATT and SNEGSKA (reference sequence). The CDR3, as DNA: TGCAGTGCTAGCGGGAGGTACTACAATGAGCAGTTCTTC. This gives the protein CSASGRYYNEQFF.

This clonotype has ten or more counts. The junction differs from germline at one of its ends, possibly a read error. This chain uses TRBV7-7 with TRBJ2-1; 12 bases agree with TRBD2. Germline V gene sequence: CDR1 SSHAT, CDR2 FNYEAQ (reference sequence). CDR3 size: 15 residues. The CDR3 coding sequence is TGTGCTAGCAGCATAGCTAGCGGGGGGGGCAATGAGCAGTTCTTC. Encoded protein: CASSIASGGGNEQFF.

The chain recombines TRBV29-1 with TRBJ2-1; D uncertain. V was pared by 3 bases and J by 0 bases, with 15 bases between. Germline V lookup: CDR1 SQVTM, CDR2 ANQGSEA. The CDR3 is 16 amino acids. Here the CDR3 reads CSVEAEGSASYNEQFF. The DNA of the CDR3 is TGCAGCGTTGAGGCCGAAGGCAGCGCCTCCTACAATGAGCAGTTCTTC.

This clonotype was observed once. This chain uses TRBV15 with TRBJ1-4; TRBD1 matches 11 bases. The V segment lost 4 bases and the J segment 7 bases; nucleotides outside the gene matches: 5. The CDR3 runs 15 residues. Germline CDR1 and CDR2: LNHNV and YYDKDF (reference sequence). The CDR3 is CATSTRTGGVEKLFF. The CDR3 DNA reads as TGTGCCACCAGCACGAGGACAGGGGGCGTTGAAAAACTGTTTTTT.

The J gene is TRBJ1-2, the V gene TRBV2; D ambiguous. Germline V gene lookup returns CDR1 SNHLY and CDR2 FYNNEI. V was cut by 5 bases and J by 6 bases, with 13 bases left in between. The CDR3 consists of 13 residues. The CDR3 DNA is TGTGCCAGCAGTAAGACCAAAGACAATGGCTACACCTTC. Amino acid sequence: CASSKTKDNGYTF.

The sample holds one count of this clonotype. V and J are TRBV29-1 and TRBJ2-3, with 9 positions matching TRBD2. The V gene end was trimmed by 6 bases and the J gene end by 8 bases; junction bases not matched to a gene: 15. The CDR3 extends over 15 amino acids. Per the germline V gene, CDR1 is SQVTM and CDR2 is ANQGSEA. CDR3 residues: CSVASTSGVFATQYF. The CDR3 DNA follows: TGCAGCGTCGCATCGACTAGCGGAGTTTTTGCTACGCAGTATTTT.

As for this clonotype: A read error may produce the germline difference seen at one junction end. The gene calls are TRBV15 and TRBJ1-2; 9 bases line up with TRBD1. Germline CDR1 is LNHNV and CDR2 is YYDKDF (reference sequence). The CDR3 consists of 13 residues. The CDR3 coding sequence is TGTGTCACCAGCCGGGACAGGGTTTATGGCTACACCTTC. Protein product: CVTSRDRVYGYTF.

This chain uses TRBV5-1 with TRBJ2-7; 7 bases fit TRBD1. The ends lost 8 bases at V and 2 bases at J; junction bases unmatched: 16. This CDR3 comprises 16 residues. Germline lookup yields CDR1 SGHRS and CDR2 YFSETQ. Written as DNA, the CDR3 is TGCGCCAGAGAACCTTACCTAGGACAGGAGACCTACGAGCAGTACTTC. Translation: CAREPYLGQETYEQYF.

The V and J genes are TRBV7-2 and TRBJ1-3, with D hard to call. V dropped 5 bases and J dropped 4 bases, with 15 bases sitting between them. This CDR3 contains 15 residues. In germline, CDR1 is SGHTA, CDR2 FQGNSA. The CDR3: CASSPGVGRGNTIYF. CDR3 in DNA: TGTGCCAGCAGCCCGGGAGTAGGGCGCGGAAACACCATATATTTT.

CDR3 in amino acids: CASSLGGQRFF. The CDR3 nucleotides read TGCGCCAGCAGCTTGGGGGGACAGAGGTTCTTC. The chain couples TRBV5-1 to TRBJ2-1; TRBD1 agrees at 7 bases. The ends lost 0 bases at V and 15 bases at J; junction bases unmatched: 3. The CDR3 is made up of 11 amino acids. Germline lookup yields CDR1 SGHRS and CDR2 YFSETQ.

This clonotype was observed many times. The chain carries TRBV14 and TRBJ2-7; possibly TRBD1 for D (5 bases). The CDR3 sequence is 16 residues long. The V and J ends lost 0 bases and 0 bases respectively, with 12 bases between them. Per the germline V gene, CDR1 is SGHDN and CDR2 is FVKESK. The CDR3 coding sequence is TGTGCCAGCAGCCAAGACAGGGAAGTTCCCTCCTACGAGCAGTACTTC. Its translation is CASSQDREVPSYEQYF.

This clonotype was observed many times. The rearrangement joins TRBV9 to TRBJ1-2; D gene ambiguous. This CDR3 comprises 16 residues. Per the germline V gene, CDR1 is SGDLS and CDR2 is YYNGEE. Trimming stripped 0 bases from V and 4 bases from J, with 16 bases between. CDR3 protein: CASSVGGRQTSYGYTF. The CDR3 nucleotides are TGTGCCAGCAGCGTAGGCGGGCGGCAAACTAGCTATGGCTACACCTTC.

This clonotype was detected only a few times. The rearrangement uses TRBV7-6 and TRBJ2-3, with 12 bases matching TRBD2. CDR1 and CDR2 from the germline V gene are SGHVS and FNYEAQ. The CDR3 spans 16 residues. J gave up 3 bases and V 5 bases, and 6 bases lay outside the gene matches. The CDR3 DNA is TGTGCCAGCAGCCCTGTAGGACTAGCGGGGACAGATACGCAGTATTTT. This gives the protein CASSPVGLAGTDTQYF.

The rearrangement joins TRBV7-2 to TRBJ1-4; the D gene is possibly TRBD1 (5 bases). This CDR3 is built from 15 residues. Trimming removed 5 bases at V and 6 bases at J, with 16 bases between. Germline assignment: CDR1 SGHTA and CDR2 FQGNSA. The CDR3 DNA sequence: TGTGCCAGCAGCCCCACCGGGACGGCCTATGAAAAACTGTTTTTT. Amino acid sequence: CASSPTGTAYEKLFF.

This clonotype was seen ten or more times. The V and J genes are TRBV24-1 and TRBJ2-2; 7 bases are shared with TRBD1. J was trimmed by 4 bases and V by 4 bases; bases with no gene match: 8. The CDR3 has 16 residues. The germline V gene encodes CDR1 KGHDR and CDR2 SFDVKD. DNA for the CDR3: TGTGCCACCAGTGACCAAGAGGGGGCAGGCACCGGGGAGCTGTTTTTT. Translation: CATSDQEGAGTGELFF.

A note on this clonotype: A junction end diverges from the germline sequence, so it may reflect a read error. This chain links TRBV7-9 with TRBJ1-5; unclear D gene. CDR1 and CDR2 from the germline V gene are SEHNR and FQNEAQ (reference sequence). The CDR3 covers 15 residues. The CDR3 sequence: CASSLVGQTNQPQHF. The CDR3 DNA is TGCGCCAGCAGCTTGGTAGGGCAGACCAATCAGCCCCAGCATTTT.

This clonotype was counted a few times. The rearrangement uses TRBV4-1 and TRBJ2-1; 9 bases line up with TRBD1. The V gene's germline CDR1 is MGHRA and CDR2 YSYEKL. After removal of 3 bases from V and 6 bases from J, the junction contained 6 bases not matched to a gene. This CDR3 contains 15 residues. DNA of the CDR3: TGCGCCAGCAGCCACCTACAGGGGGCAGGCAATGAGCAGTTCTTC. This gives the protein CASSHLQGAGNEQFF.

This clonotype showed up just once. Compared with germline, one end of the junction differs, possibly owing to a read error. The V call is TRBV7-9, the J call TRBJ2-5; 16 bases fit TRBD2. Germline CDR1 and CDR2: SEHNR and FQNEAQ (reference sequence). The CDR3 covers 18 residues. For the CDR3, the DNA is TGCGCCAGCAGTCCGAGTCCGGGACTAGCGGGAGGGCCGGAGACCCAGTACTTC. It is translated as CASSPSPGLAGGPETQYF.

This clonotype came up once. The rearrangement links TRBV14 to TRBJ2-7; D possibly uses TRBD1 or TRBD2 (7 bases each). The V gene lost 4 bases and the J gene lost 0 bases, with 16 bases spanning the gap. Germline values: CDR1 SGHDN, CDR2 FVKESK. CDR3 length equals 16 residues. CDR3 loop: CASSPQGGLNSYEQYF. CDR3 nucleotide sequence: TGTGCCAGCAGCCCTCAGGGGGGGCTTAACTCCTACGAGCAGTACTTC.

This clonotype was detected many times. The CDR3 spells CASSHPLQEWTF. CDR3 in DNA: TGCGCCAGCAGCCACCCACTTCAGGAGTGGACCTTC. The chain links TRBV4-1 to TRBJ1-2; D ambiguous. The germline CDR1 and CDR2 sequences are MGHRA and YSYEKL. The V end lost 3 bases, the J end lost 14 bases, and 16 bases lay between the germline ends. The CDR3 totals 12 residues.

The chain employs TRBV24-1 and TRBJ1-2; the D is unclear. Trimming removed 4 bases at V and 2 bases at J, with 10 bases between. Germline values: CDR1 KGHDR, CDR2 SFDVKD. The CDR3 is 14 residues long. CDR3 in DNA: TGTGCCACCAGTGAATCTGGACCGAACTATGGCTACACCTTC. It codes for CATSESGPNYGYTF.

This chain connects TRBV15 to TRBJ2-2; D is unclear. This CDR3 has 14 amino acids. V gave up 1 base and J gave up 2 bases, with 5 bases separating them. Germline-derived CDR1 and CDR2 are LNHNV and YYDKDF (reference sequence). The DNA of the CDR3 is TGTGCCACCAGCAGAGGAAGTAACACCGGGGAGCTGTTTTTT. Protein product: CATSRGSNTGELFF. The entire variable domain, with the rest obtained from reference TRBV15 and TRBJ2-2, is as follows: DAMVIQNPRYQVTQFGKPVTLSCSQTLNHNVMYWYQQKSSQAPKLLFHYYDKDFNNEADTPDNFQSRRPNTSFCFLDIRSPGLGDTAMYLCATSRGSNTGELFFGEGSRLTVL.